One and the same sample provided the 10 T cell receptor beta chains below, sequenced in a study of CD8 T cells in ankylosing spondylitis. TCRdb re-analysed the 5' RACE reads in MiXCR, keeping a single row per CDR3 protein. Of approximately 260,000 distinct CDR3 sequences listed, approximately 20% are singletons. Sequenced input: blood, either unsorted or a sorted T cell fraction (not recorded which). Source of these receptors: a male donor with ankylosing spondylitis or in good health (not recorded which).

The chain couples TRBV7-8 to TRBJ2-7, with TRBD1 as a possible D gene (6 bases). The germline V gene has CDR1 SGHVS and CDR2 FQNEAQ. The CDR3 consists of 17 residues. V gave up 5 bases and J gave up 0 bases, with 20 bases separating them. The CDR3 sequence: CASSPKAGTRSSYEQYF. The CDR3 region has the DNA TGTGCCAGCAGCCCAAAAGCCGGGACACGGAGCTCCTACGAGCAGTACTTC.

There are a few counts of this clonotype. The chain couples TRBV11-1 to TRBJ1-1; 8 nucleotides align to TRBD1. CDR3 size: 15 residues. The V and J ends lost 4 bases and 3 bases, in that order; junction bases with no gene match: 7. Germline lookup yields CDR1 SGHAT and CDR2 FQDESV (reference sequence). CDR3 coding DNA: TGTGCCAGCAGCTCGGGACAGGCCTTTGACACTGAAGCTTTCTTT. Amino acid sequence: CASSSGQAFDTEAFF.

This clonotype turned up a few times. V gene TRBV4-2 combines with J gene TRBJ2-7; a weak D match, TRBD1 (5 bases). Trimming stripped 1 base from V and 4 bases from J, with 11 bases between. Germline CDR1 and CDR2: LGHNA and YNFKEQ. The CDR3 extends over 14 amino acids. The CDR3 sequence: CASSQVTRAYEQYF. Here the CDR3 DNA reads TGTGCCAGCAGCCAAGTTACCAGGGCATACGAGCAGTACTTC.

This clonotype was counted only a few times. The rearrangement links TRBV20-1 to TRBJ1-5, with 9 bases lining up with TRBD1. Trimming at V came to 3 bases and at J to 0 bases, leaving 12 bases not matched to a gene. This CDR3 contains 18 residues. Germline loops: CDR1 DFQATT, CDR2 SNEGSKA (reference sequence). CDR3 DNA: TGCAGTGCTAGTCCTGACAACAGGGGGCCTCATAGCAATCAGCCCCAGCATTTT. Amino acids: CSASPDNRGPHSNQPQHF.

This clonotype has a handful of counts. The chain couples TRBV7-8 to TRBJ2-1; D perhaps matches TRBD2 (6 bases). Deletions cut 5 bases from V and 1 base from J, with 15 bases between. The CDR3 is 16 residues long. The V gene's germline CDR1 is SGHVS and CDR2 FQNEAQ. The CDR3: CASSPVGGRSYNEQFF. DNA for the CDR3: TGTGCCAGCAGCCCAGTCGGGGGTAGGTCCTACAATGAGCAGTTCTTC. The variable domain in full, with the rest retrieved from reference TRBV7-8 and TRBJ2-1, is GAGVSQSPRYKVAKRGQDVALRCDPISGHVSLFWYQQALGQGPEFLTYFQNEAQLDKSGLPSDRFFAERPEGSVSTLKIQRTQQEDSAVYLCASSPVGGRSYNEQFFGPGTRLTVL.

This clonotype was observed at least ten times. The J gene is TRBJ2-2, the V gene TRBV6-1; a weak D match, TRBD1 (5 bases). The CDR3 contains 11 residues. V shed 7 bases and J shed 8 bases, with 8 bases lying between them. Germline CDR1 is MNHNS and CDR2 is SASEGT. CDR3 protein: CASIRAGELFF. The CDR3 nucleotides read TGTGCCAGCATCAGGGCTGGGGAGCTGTTTTTT.

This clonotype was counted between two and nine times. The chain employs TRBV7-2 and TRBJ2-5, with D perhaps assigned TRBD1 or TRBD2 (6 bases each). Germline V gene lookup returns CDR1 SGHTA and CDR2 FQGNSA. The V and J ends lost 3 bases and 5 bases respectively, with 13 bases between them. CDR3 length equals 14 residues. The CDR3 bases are TGTGCCAGCAGCTTTTGGGGGGCACGGGAGACCCAGTACTTC. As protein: CASSFWGARETQYF.

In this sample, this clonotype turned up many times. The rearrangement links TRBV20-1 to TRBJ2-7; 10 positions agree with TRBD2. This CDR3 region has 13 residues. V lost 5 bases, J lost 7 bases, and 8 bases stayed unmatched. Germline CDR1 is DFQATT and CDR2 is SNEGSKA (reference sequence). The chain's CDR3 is CSAELAGPLEQYF. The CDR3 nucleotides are TGCAGTGCTGAACTAGCGGGGCCCCTTGAGCAGTACTTC.

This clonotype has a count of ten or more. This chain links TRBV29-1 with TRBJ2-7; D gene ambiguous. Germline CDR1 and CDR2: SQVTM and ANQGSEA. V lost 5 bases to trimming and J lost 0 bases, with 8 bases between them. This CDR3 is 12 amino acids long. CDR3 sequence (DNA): TGCAGCGTTACAAACGTCTCCTACGAGCAGTACTTC. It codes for CSVTNVSYEQYF.

CDR3 coding DNA: TGCAGTGCTAGAGATAAGGGTTTCCACGAGCAGTACTTC. It yields the protein CSARDKGFHEQYF. The chain joins TRBV20-1 to TRBJ2-7; D gene uncertain. V was trimmed by 0 bases and J by 5 bases, leaving 11 bases between them. This CDR3 region has 13 residues. Germline V gives CDR1 DFQATT, CDR2 SNEGSKA (reference sequence).